This TCR beta chain was recovered during a study of cytomegalovirus exposure and HLA in healthy donors. Notes on the study in general: The study found most TCR sequences rare, yet found some public TCRs in many donors.

Germline V gene data show CDR1 as SGHVS and CDR2 as FQNEAQ. V lost 8 bases and J 1 base, leaving 17 bases between the germline ends. The CDR3 covers 15 residues. The protocol was immunoSEQ multiplex PCR, while the TCRdb copy is restricted to in-frame clones and leaves out a portion. Among roughly 100,000 clones, about 94% were seen once, and the ten largest hold almost 0.9%. Comments on this clone: Its target is unknown.

The sequenced material came from PBMCs. The receptor was derived from a woman under 30 in good health and CMV-seronegative. This chain uses TRBV7-8 with TRBJ1-1; D may be TRBD1 (5 bases). Here the CDR3 reads CASAFRGGTNTEAFF. DNA of the CDR3: TGTGCCAGCGCCTTTAGGGGAGGGACGAACACTGAAGCTTTCTTT.